The clone carrying this TCR beta chain was counted between two and nine times. What it binds is not known. One end of the junction does not line up with germline, which may come from a read error. This record comes from a study of tumor and adjacent non-tumor tissue in lung cancer. The wider study: About 4.17 million productive TCRbeta reads were obtained per sample on average.

A modified ARM-PCR protocol with three rounds of nested PCR amplified TCRbeta. TCRdb fed the multiplex PCR reads into MiXCR, producing one record per CDR3 protein. The table lists 60,000 to 85,000 distinct CDR3 sequences, 65% to 90% of them singletons. The CDR3 totals 15 residues. In germline, CDR1 is SGHAT, CDR2 FQNNGV. General observations from the study: Compared with tumor, normal lung showed significantly lower TCR diversity.

This sample's RNA came from whole unsorted tissue. The J gene is TRBJ2-7, the V gene TRBV11-2; D unclear. Specimen: lung tumor tissue. The clonotype comes from a woman in her forties or fifties with non-small cell lung cancer. The CDR3 spells CASSLSPNPSYEQYF. In nucleotides, the CDR3 is TGTGCCAGTAGCTTATCTCCGAATCCCTCCTACGAGCAATACTTC.